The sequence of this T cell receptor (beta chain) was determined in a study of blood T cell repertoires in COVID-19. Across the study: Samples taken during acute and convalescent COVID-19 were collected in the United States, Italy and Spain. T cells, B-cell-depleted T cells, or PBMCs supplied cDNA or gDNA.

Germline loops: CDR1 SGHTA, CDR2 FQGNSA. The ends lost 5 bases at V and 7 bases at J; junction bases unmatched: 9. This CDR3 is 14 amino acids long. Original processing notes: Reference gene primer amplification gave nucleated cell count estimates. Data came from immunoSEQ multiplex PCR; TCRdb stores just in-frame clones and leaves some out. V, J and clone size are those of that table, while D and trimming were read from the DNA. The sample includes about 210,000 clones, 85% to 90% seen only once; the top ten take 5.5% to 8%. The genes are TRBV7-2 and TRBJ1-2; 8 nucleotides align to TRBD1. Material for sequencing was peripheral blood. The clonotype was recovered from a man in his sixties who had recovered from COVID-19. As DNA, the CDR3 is TGTGCCAGCAGCCGCACACTCACAGGGGGTGGCTACACCTTC. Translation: CASSRTLTGGGYTF.